The next 13 T cell receptor beta chains were all read from a single sample in a study of T-cell reconstitution after alpha-beta-depleted transplantation in children. As it was prepared, the TCRbeta library received unique molecular identifiers. Each CDR3 protein is one row after TCRdb ran MiXCR on the PCR reads. In the table there are fewer than 120,000 distinct CDR3 sequences, 10% of which are singletons. The specimen comprised PBMCs from the stem cell graft donor, sampled from the stem cell graft. Every receptor here comes from a human donor who donated a stem cell graft to a child with acute lymphoblastic leukemia.

This clonotype came up many times. The rearrangement uses TRBV7-2 and TRBJ1-6; the D is unclear. Trimming took 2 bases from V and 1 from J, leaving 6 bases between them. The CDR3 sequence is 15 residues long. In germline, CDR1 is SGHTA, CDR2 FQGNSA. The CDR3 protein is CASSLMGSYNSPLHF. As DNA, the CDR3 is TGTGCCAGCAGCTTAATGGGGTCCTATAATTCACCCCTCCACTTT.

Ten or more counts support this clonotype. The chain recombines TRBV11-2 with TRBJ2-3; 9 nucleotides line up with TRBD2. The trim removed 5 bases at V and 3 bases at J, leaving 9 bases unmatched. Looked up from germline, CDR1 is SGHAT and CDR2 is FQNNGV. This CDR3 is 16 amino acids long. The CDR3 loop reads CASSATGLAGTDTQYF. For the CDR3, the DNA is TGTGCCAGCAGCGCTACGGGACTAGCCGGGACAGATACGCAGTATTTT.

This clonotype was detected many times. V and J are TRBV4-1 and TRBJ2-3, with D possibly being TRBD1 (5 bases). Trimming cost V 1 base and J 1 base, with 9 bases left between them. Germline lookup yields CDR1 MGHRA and CDR2 YSYEKL. The CDR3 runs 15 residues. The CDR3 loop reads CASSQVGAGTDTQYF. The CDR3 coding sequence is TGCGCCAGCAGCCAAGTAGGGGCGGGCACAGATACGCAGTATTTT.

This clonotype came up many times. This rearrangement joins TRBV11-2 to TRBJ2-2; D unresolved. CDR1 SGHAT and CDR2 FQNNGV come from the germline V gene. The V and J ends lost 4 bases and 3 bases respectively, with 3 bases between them. The CDR3 runs to 12 residues. The CDR3, as DNA: TGTGCCAGCAGCTCGTACACCGGGGAGCTGTTTTTT. It is translated as CASSSYTGELFF.

A note on this clonotype: A much larger clone sits a single nucleotide away, making a read error possible. V gene TRBV6-5 combines with J gene TRBJ2-2; D not resolved. From germline, CDR1 is MNHEY and CDR2 SVGAGI. V was trimmed by 2 bases and J by 0 bases, leaving 10 bases between them. This CDR3 is 16 amino acids long. In DNA, the CDR3 is TGTGCCAGCAGTTACATGACAACCCCGAACACCGGGGAGCTGTTTTTT. Translating it yields CASSYMTTPNTGELFF.

The chain links TRBV30 to TRBJ2-2, with D unresolved. Trimming removed 0 bases at V and 3 bases at J, with 5 bases between. Per germline, CDR1 GTSNPN and CDR2 SVGIG (reference sequence). The length of the CDR3 is 13 residues. CDR3 protein: CAWSVTDTGELFF. CDR3 sequence (DNA): TGTGCCTGGAGTGTAACCGACACCGGGGAGCTGTTTTTT.

This chain connects TRBV19 to TRBJ2-1; the match to TRBD1 covers 8 bases. CDR3 length: 15 amino acids. Per the germline V gene, CDR1 is LNHDA and CDR2 is SQIVND (reference sequence). V shed 6 bases and J 8 bases; nucleotides not matched to a gene: 12. This CDR3 reads CASSKGQGVWDEQFF. CDR3 nucleotide sequence: TGTGCCAGTAGCAAAGGACAGGGAGTGTGGGATGAGCAGTTCTTC.

This clonotype was seen many times. The chain employs TRBV19 and TRBJ2-5, with D possibly called TRBD1 or TRBD2 (5 bases each). The CDR3 has 14 amino acids. V was clipped by 8 bases and J by 7 bases, with 20 bases between them. Germline-derived CDR1 and CDR2 are LNHDA and SQIVND (reference sequence). CDR3 sequence: CASSRGLQEGTQYF. CDR3 bases: TGTGCCAGTTCTCGGGGCCTGCAAGAAGGGACCCAGTACTTC. Combining the CDR3 with reference TRBV19 and TRBJ2-5 gives the whole variable domain DGGITQSPKYLFRKEGQNVTLSCEQNLNHDAMYWYRQDPGQGLRLIYYSQIVNDFQKGDIAEGYSVSREKKESFPLTVTSAQKNPTAFYLCASSRGLQEGTQYFGPGTRLLVL.

This clonotype was counted only a few times. V and J are TRBV6-5 and TRBJ1-2, with TRBD1 matching 9 bases. The CDR3 covers 15 residues. Germline assignment: CDR1 MNHEY and CDR2 SVGAGI. The V segment lost 6 bases and the J segment 6 bases; nucleotides outside the gene matches: 11. CDR3 coding DNA: TGTGCCAGCAGCCCGGAGCCCGGGACAGGGCATGGCTACACCTTC. Amino acids: CASSPEPGTGHGYTF.

This clonotype was picked up many times. This chain joins TRBV6-2 or TRBV6-3 and TRBJ1-1; D gene unclear. The germline V and J ends were trimmed by 6 bases and 5 bases, with 13 bases remaining between them. The CDR3 runs 13 residues. The germline CDR1 and CDR2 sequences are MNHEY and SVGEGT. CDR3 residues: CASRGSSETEAFF. CDR3 DNA: TGTGCCAGCAGGGGGTCGTCGGAGACTGAAGCTTTCTTT.

This clonotype has a count of ten or more. The gene calls are TRBV7-7 and TRBJ2-2; a weak D match, TRBD2 (6 bases). The CDR3 totals 11 residues. Germline V gene lookup returns CDR1 SSHAT and CDR2 FNYEAQ (reference sequence). As DNA, the CDR3 is TGTGCTAGCGGGAACACCGGGGAGCTGTTTTTT. As protein: CASGNTGELFF.

Many counts were recorded for this clonotype. The V gene is TRBV5-6, the J gene TRBJ1-1; unclear D gene. CDR1 is SGHDT, CDR2 YYEEEE, per germline. CDR3 length: 13 residues. The V gene lost 0 bases and the J gene lost 3 bases, with 6 bases spanning the gap. In nucleotides, the CDR3 is TGTGCCAGCAGCTTGGCATACGACACTGAAGCTTTCTTT. This codes for CASSLAYDTEAFF.

At least ten counts were recorded for this clonotype. The CDR3 loop is CASSFGYGYTF. DNA of the CDR3: TGTGCCAGCAGCTTCGGCTATGGCTACACCTTC. This chain connects TRBV7-2 to TRBJ1-2; D not certain. Germline V gives CDR1 SGHTA, CDR2 FQGNSA. The length of the CDR3 is 11 residues. Trimming took 3 bases from V and 4 from J, leaving 3 bases between them.